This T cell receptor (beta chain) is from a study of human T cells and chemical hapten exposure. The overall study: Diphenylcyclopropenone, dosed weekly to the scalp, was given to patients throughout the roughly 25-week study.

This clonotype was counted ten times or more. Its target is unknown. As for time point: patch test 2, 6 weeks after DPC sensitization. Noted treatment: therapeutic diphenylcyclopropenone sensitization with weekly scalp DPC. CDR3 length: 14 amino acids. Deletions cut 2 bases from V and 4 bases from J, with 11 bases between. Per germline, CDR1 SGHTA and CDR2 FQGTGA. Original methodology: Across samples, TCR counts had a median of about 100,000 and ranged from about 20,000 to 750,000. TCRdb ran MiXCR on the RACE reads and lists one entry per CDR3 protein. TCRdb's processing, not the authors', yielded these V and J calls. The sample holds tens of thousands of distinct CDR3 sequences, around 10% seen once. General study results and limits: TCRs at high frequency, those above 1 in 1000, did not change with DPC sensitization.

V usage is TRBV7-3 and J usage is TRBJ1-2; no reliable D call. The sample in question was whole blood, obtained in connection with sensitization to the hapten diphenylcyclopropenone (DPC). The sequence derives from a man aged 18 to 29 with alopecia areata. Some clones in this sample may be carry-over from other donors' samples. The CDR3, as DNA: TGTGCCAGCAGCTTACAGGCCAGCGTCTATGGCTACACCTTC. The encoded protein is CASSLQASVYGYTF.